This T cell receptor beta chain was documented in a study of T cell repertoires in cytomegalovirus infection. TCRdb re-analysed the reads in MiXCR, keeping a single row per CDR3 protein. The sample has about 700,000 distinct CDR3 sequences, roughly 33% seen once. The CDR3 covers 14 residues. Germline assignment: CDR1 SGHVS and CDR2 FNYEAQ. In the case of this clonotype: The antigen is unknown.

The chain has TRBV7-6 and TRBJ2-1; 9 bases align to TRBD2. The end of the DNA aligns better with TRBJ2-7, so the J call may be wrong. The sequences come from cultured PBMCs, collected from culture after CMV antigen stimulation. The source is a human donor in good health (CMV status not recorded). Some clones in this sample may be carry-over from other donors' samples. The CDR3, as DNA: TGTGCCAGCAGCCGCGGGGGGGCCATAGATGCGCAGTACTTC. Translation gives CASSRGGAIDAQYF.